The next 21 T cell receptor beta chains were all read from a single sample in a study of cytomegalovirus exposure and HLA in healthy donors. The PCR had 60 Vbeta and 13 Jbeta primers. Method: immunoSEQ multiplex PCR; TCRdb's copy keeps in-frame clones and lacks some. The data show 160,000 or so clones, approximately 80% seen once. The source material was PBMCs. Source of these receptors: a male donor in good health and CMV-seropositive.

This clone occurred a few times. The chain has TRBV9 and TRBJ1-2, with 7 bases aligning to TRBD1. The CDR3 sequence is 15 residues long. Germline V gene lookup returns CDR1 SGDLS and CDR2 YYNGEE. The junction had 13 bases not matched to a gene; V was cut back by 3 bases and J by 8 bases. The CDR3 sequence is CASSGLAGGMVGYTF. DNA for the CDR3: TGTGCCAGCAGCGGACTGGCAGGGGGGATGGTAGGCTACACCTTC.

The rearrangement uses TRBV9 and TRBJ2-7, with a tentative D call TRBD1 (5 bases). Trimming left V 0 bases short and J 0 bases short, with 10 bases between. Germline lookup yields CDR1 SGDLS and CDR2 YYNGEE. This CDR3 is 15 amino acids long. The CDR3 loop reads CASSVEAGISYEQYF. The CDR3 DNA sequence: TGTGCCAGCAGCGTAGAGGCAGGGATCTCCTACGAGCAGTACTTC.

A remark on this clone: The junction differs from germline at one of its ends, possibly a read error. In the same sample, other DNA sequences code for this CDR3. The genes are TRBV4-1 and TRBJ2-2; 7 bases align to TRBD1. CDR3 length: 15 residues. Germline values: CDR1 MGHRA, CDR2 YSYEKL. Written as DNA, the CDR3 is TGCGCTAGCACCTCAAGGGGGACAGACACCGGGGAGCTGTTTTTT. Translation gives CASTSRGTDTGELFF.

The chain couples TRBV7-2 to TRBJ2-3, with a weak D call TRBD1 (6 bases). The CDR3 runs to 14 residues. Germline V CDR1 and CDR2: SGHTA, FQGNSA. The V end was cut by 3 bases, the J end by 2 bases, with 9 bases between. This CDR3 is CASSFTGNTDTQYF. The CDR3 nucleotides read TGTGCCAGCAGCTTTACAGGGAACACAGATACGCAGTATTTT.

The J gene is TRBJ2-3, the V gene TRBV19, with 7 bases aligning to TRBD2. CDR3 size: 15 residues. V dropped 5 bases and J dropped 2; count of bases not matched to a gene: 7. Germline V gene sequence: CDR1 LNHDA, CDR2 SQIVND (reference sequence). CDR3 in DNA: TGTGCCAGTAGTCCTACTAGCGACTCCACAGATACGCAGTATTTT. Protein sequence: CASSPTSDSTDTQYF.

The chain is built from TRBV2 and TRBJ2-2, with D uncertain. Germline V gives CDR1 SNHLY, CDR2 FYNNEI. The CDR3 runs to 15 residues. Trimming took 2 bases from V and 1 from J, leaving 8 bases between them. CDR3 nucleotide sequence: TGTGCCAGCAGTGAAACCAGACAGAACACCGGGGAGCTGTTTTTT. Translated, it gives CASSETRQNTGELFF.

This chain connects TRBV7-2 to TRBJ2-2, with TRBD1 identical over 7 bases. V lost 3 bases and J lost 5; bases outside the gene matches: 6. The CDR3 is 15 residues long. From germline, CDR1 is SGHTA and CDR2 FQGNSA. The CDR3 region is CASSLNRGGTGELFF. The CDR3 coding sequence is TGTGCCAGCAGCTTGAACAGGGGCGGGACCGGGGAGCTGTTTTTT.

The rearrangement joins TRBV4-1 to TRBJ1-2; possibly TRBD1 for D (6 bases). V lost 1 base and J lost 2, with 14 bases in between. CDR1 is MGHRA, CDR2 YSYEKL, per germline. This CDR3 spans 16 amino acids. The CDR3 sequence is CASSQGRTGWNYGYTF. The DNA for the CDR3 is TGCGCCAGCAGCCAAGGTCGAACAGGGTGGAACTATGGCTACACCTTC.

This sequence joins TRBV28 and TRBJ2-5; D remains unclear. Germline lookup yields CDR1 MDHEN and CDR2 SYDVKM. V was cut by 6 bases and J by 5 bases, with 10 bases left in between. The CDR3 sequence is 12 residues long. CDR3 amino acids: CASRVVGETQYF. CDR3 in DNA: TGTGCCAGCAGAGTAGTCGGGGAGACCCAGTACTTC.

The chain couples TRBV2 to TRBJ2-2, with D possibly being TRBD2 (5 bases). Germline CDR1 SNHLY, CDR2 FYNNEI. There are 14 residues in the CDR3. V was shortened by 0 bases and J by 6 bases, with 8 bases between the two germline ends. CDR3 protein: CASSEAASSGELFF. The DNA of the CDR3 is TGTGCCAGCAGTGAAGCGGCTAGCTCCGGGGAGCTGTTTTTT. The complete variable domain, with remaining parts taken from reference TRBV2 and TRBJ2-2, reads EPEVTQTPSHQVTQMGQEVILRCVPISNHLYFYWYRQILGQKVEFLVSFYNNEISEKSEIFDDQFSVERPDGSNFTLKIRSTKLEDSAMYFCASSEAASSGELFFGEGSRLTVL.

This chain uses TRBV28 with TRBJ1-2, with TRBD1 identical over 7 bases. The CDR3 is 12 residues long. Germline loops: CDR1 MDHEN, CDR2 SYDVKM. With V trimmed by 3 bases and J by 8 bases, 3 bases remained unmatched. The chain's CDR3 is CASSLTGRGYTF. The CDR3 region has the DNA TGTGCCAGCAGTTTGACAGGGCGAGGCTACACCTTC.

This clone was counted once. The CDR3 here is CASSLTRGPHYGYTF. Written as DNA, the CDR3 is TGCGCCAGCAGTTTGACAAGGGGTCCTCACTATGGCTACACCTTC. V and J are TRBV5-1 and TRBJ1-2, with D maybe TRBD1 (5 bases). Trimming pared 5 bases from V and 3 bases from J, leaving 17 bases between. Germline values: CDR1 SGHRS, CDR2 YFSETQ. This CDR3 contains 15 residues.

The rearrangement links TRBV7-9 to TRBJ2-1; 9 nucleotides match TRBD2. Germline loops: CDR1 SEHNR, CDR2 FQNEAQ (reference sequence). J gave up 7 bases and V 3 bases, and 7 bases lay outside the gene matches. The CDR3 runs 15 residues. The CDR3 loop reads CASSLGGLAENEQFF. CDR3 DNA: TGTGCCAGCAGCTTGGGGGGACTAGCTGAGAATGAGCAGTTCTTC. Looking up the rest from reference TRBV7-9 and TRBJ2-1 gives the full variable domain: DTGVSQNPRHKITKRGQNVTFRCDPISEHNRLYWYRQTLGQGPEFLTYFQNEAQLEKSRLLSDRFSAERPKGSFSTLEIQRTEQGDSAMYLCASSLGGLAENEQFFGPGTRLTVL.

The J gene is TRBJ1-1, the V gene TRBV27; tentatively, D is TRBD1 (5 bases). The V and J ends lost 8 bases and 8 bases respectively, with 9 bases between them. The CDR3 is 10 amino acids. Germline CDR1 MNHEY, CDR2 SMNVEV (reference sequence). The CDR3: CASVGGEAFF. CDR3 coding DNA: TGTGCCAGCGTGGGGGGGGAAGCTTTCTTT.

This chain connects TRBV7-9 to TRBJ1-1, with 8 nucleotides matching TRBD1. Losses at the gene ends were 8 bases for V and 6 bases for J; bases not matched to a gene: 11. Germline V gene lookup returns CDR1 SEHNR and CDR2 FQNEAQ (reference sequence). The CDR3 sequence is 14 residues long. The CDR3 is CASRPVTGVAEAFF. DNA of the CDR3: TGTGCCAGCCGTCCTGTGACAGGGGTAGCTGAAGCTTTCTTT. Based on the CDR3 plus reference TRBV7-9 and TRBJ1-1, the full variable domain is DTGVSQNPRHKITKRGQNVTFRCDPISEHNRLYWYRQTLGQGPEFLTYFQNEAQLEKSRLLSDRFSAERPKGSFSTLEIQRTEQGDSAMYLCASRPVTGVAEAFFGQGTRLTVV.

The CDR3 sequence: CASSPPEGHGETEAFF. The CDR3 region has the DNA TGTGCCAGCTCACCACCGGAAGGGCACGGGGAAACTGAAGCTTTCTTT. V is TRBV18 and J is TRBJ1-1; D is ambiguous. This CDR3 spans 16 amino acids. Deletions cut 0 bases from V and 5 bases from J, with 16 bases between. The V gene's germline CDR1 is KGHSH and CDR2 LQKENI.

The chain combines TRBV30 with TRBJ1-2; D is possibly TRBD1 (6 bases). Trimming left V 0 bases short and J 9 bases short, with 14 bases between. The CDR3 length is 13 residues. CDR1 is GTSNPN, CDR2 SVGIG, per germline (reference sequence). CDR3 DNA sequence: TGTGCCTGGAGTGTTGGGCAGGGGACGAGCTACACCTTC. Residues: CAWSVGQGTSYTF.

The chain joins TRBV5-1 to TRBJ2-3; 10 bases fit TRBD2. The trim removed 0 bases at V and 1 base at J, leaving 8 bases unmatched. The CDR3 has 18 amino acids. Germline CDR1 is SGHRS and CDR2 is YFSETQ. DNA for the CDR3: TGCGCCAGCAGCTTGGCCGGCCTAGCGGGAGATGGCACAGATACGCAGTATTTT. It specifies CASSLAGLAGDGTDTQYF.

V gene TRBV9 combines with J gene TRBJ2-3; TRBD1 is a possible D gene (6 bases). Germline values: CDR1 SGDLS, CDR2 YYNGEE. V shed 1 base and J shed 1 base, with 10 bases lying between them. The CDR3 contains 15 residues. As DNA, the CDR3 is TGTGCCAGCAGCGTAACGGCAGGGGGCACAGATACGCAGTATTTT. Its protein is CASSVTAGGTDTQYF.

As concerns this clone: The sample has other DNA sequences that encode this CDR3 too. The chain has TRBV5-1 and TRBJ2-5; maybe TRBD1 (5 bases). Deletions cut 0 bases from V and 5 bases from J, with 8 bases between. Germline V gives CDR1 SGHRS, CDR2 YFSETQ. The CDR3 runs to 13 residues. DNA of the CDR3: TGCGCCAGCAGCTTGGGGGGCGGCGAGACCCAGTACTTC. Protein: CASSLGGGETQYF.

The chain joins TRBV6-1 to TRBJ1-2; D perhaps matches TRBD1 (5 bases). The CDR3 is 13 residues long. Deletions cut 1 base from V and 6 bases from J, with 9 bases between. CDR1 is MNHNS, CDR2 SASEGT, per germline. The CDR3 here is CASSEGGSHGYTF. CDR3 nucleotide sequence: TGTGCCAGCAGTGAAGGGGGCAGCCATGGCTACACCTTC.